This TCR beta chain was retrieved from a study of shared T cell receptors in the human thymus. The repertoire was sequenced with immunoSEQ multiplex PCR; TCRdb's copy has only in-frame clones and lacks some. The sample has about 710,000 clones, about 89% seen once. Trimming removed 8 bases from V and 6 bases from J, with 22 bases in between. Germline V CDR1 and CDR2: SNHLY, FYNNEI. The CDR3 extends over 15 amino acids. The same specimen was also included in a second study, on human thymus T cells. This second report adds: The study used thymus tissue resected during corrective heart surgery.

This TCR was sampled from a boy under two years old with a congenital heart defect. The sample comprised thymocytes. J is TRBJ1-2 and V is TRBV2; no definite D call. CDR3 protein: CASPGVSPPEDGYTF. The CDR3, as DNA: TGTGCCAGCCCCGGAGTCTCACCTCCCGAAGATGGCTACACCTTC. Based on the CDR3 plus reference TRBV2 and TRBJ1-2, the full variable domain is EPEVTQTPSHQVTQMGQEVILRCVPISNHLYFYWYRQILGQKVEFLVSFYNNEISEKSEIFDDQFSVERPDGSNFTLKIRSTKLEDSAMYFCASPGVSPPEDGYTFGSGTRLTVV.